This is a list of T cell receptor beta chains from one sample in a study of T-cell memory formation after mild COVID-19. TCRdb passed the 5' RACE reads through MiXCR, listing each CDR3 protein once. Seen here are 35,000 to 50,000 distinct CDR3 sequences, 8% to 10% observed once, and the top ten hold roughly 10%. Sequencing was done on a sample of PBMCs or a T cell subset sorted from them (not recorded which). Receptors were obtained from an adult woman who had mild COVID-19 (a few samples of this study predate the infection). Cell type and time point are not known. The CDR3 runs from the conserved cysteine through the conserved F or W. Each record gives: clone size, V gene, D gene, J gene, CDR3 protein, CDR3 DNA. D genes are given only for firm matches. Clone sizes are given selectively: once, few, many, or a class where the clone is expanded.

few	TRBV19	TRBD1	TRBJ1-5	CASSTRTGEVGLNQPQHF	TGTGCCAGTAGTACACGGACAGGGGAGGTTGGGCTCAATCAGCCCCAGCATTTT
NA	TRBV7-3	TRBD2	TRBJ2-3	CASSLSGGLAPRDTQYF	TGTGCCAGCAGCTTAAGCGGGGGACTAGCGCCGAGAGATACGCAGTATTTT
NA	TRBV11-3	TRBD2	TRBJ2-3	CASSASTSGRPPGTDTQYF	TGTGCCAGCAGCGCCTCAACTAGCGGGAGGCCCCCGGGCACAGATACGCAGTATTTT
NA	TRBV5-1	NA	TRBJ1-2	CASTFGPREDYTF	TGCGCCAGCACCTTCGGCCCTAGGGAGGACTACACCTTC
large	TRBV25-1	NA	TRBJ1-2	CASSETAEGDYGYTF	TGTGCCAGCAGTGAAACTGCAGAAGGGGACTATGGCTACACCTTC
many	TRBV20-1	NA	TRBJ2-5	CSARYGLQETQYF	TGCAGTGCTAGGTACGGCCTTCAAGAGACCCAGTACTTC
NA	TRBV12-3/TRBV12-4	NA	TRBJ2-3	CASGDKAKGTDTQYF	TGTGCCAGCGGGGATAAGGCTAAGGGCACAGATACGCAGTATTTT
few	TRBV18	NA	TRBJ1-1	CASSPFRLNTEAFF	TGTGCCAGCTCACCGTTCAGGCTGAACACTGAAGCTTTCTTT
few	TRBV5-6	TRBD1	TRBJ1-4	CASRQTGRSEKLFF	TGTGCCAGCAGACAGACAGGGAGGAGCGAAAAACTGTTTTTT
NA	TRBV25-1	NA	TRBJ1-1	CASSDSGGAQAEAFF	TGTGCCAGCAGTGACTCGGGGGGGGCGCAGGCTGAAGCTTTCTTT
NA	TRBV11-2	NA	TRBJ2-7	CASSLEPQAYEQYF	TGTGCCAGCAGCTTAGAGCCCCAGGCGTACGAGCAGTACTTC
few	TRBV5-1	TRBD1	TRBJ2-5	CASSQRGGETQYF	TGCGCCAGCAGCCAGCGAGGGGGCGAGACCCAGTACTTC
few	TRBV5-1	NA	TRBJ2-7	CASSSGRSSSYEQYF	TGCGCCAGCAGCTCGGGACGGAGTAGCTCCTACGAGCAGTACTTC
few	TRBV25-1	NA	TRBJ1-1	CASSPPALNTEAFF	TGTGCCAGCAGTCCCCCAGCTTTGAACACTGAAGCTTTCTTT
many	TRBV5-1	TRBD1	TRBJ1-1	CASSLASGGTEAFF	TGCGCCAGCAGCTTGGCCTCAGGGGGCACTGAAGCTTTCTTT
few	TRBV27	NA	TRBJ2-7	CASSLFAGENEQYF	TGTGCCAGCAGTCTTTTTGCAGGGGAGAACGAGCAGTACTTC
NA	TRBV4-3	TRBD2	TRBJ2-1	CASSQAASGRVGNEQFF	TGCGCCAGCAGCCAAGCTGCTAGCGGGAGAGTAGGGAATGAGCAGTTCTTC
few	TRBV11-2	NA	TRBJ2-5	CASSLAGWETQYF	TGTGCCAGCAGCTTAGCCGGGTGGGAGACCCAGTACTTC
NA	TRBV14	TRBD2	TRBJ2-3	CASSPGPSGRDTQYF	TGTGCCAGCAGCCCAGGCCCTAGCGGGAGAGATACGCAGTATTTT
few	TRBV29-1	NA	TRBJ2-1	CSLGRTNPNEQFF	TGCAGCCTCGGGCGGACCAACCCCAATGAGCAGTTCTTC
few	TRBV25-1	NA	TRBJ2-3	CASSEYYSRGTDTQYF	TGTGCCAGCAGTGAATATTACTCCAGAGGCACAGATACGCAGTATTTT
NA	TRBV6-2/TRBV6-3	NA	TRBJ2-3	CASSYSFPSESTDTQYF	TGTGCCAGCAGTTACTCGTTCCCCAGCGAGAGCACAGATACGCAGTATTTT
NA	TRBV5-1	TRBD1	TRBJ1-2	CASSLRQGDGYTF	TGCGCCAGCAGCTTGAGGCAGGGGGATGGCTACACCTTC
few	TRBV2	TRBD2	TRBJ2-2	CASSELAGGPGELFF	TGTGCCAGCAGTGAACTAGCGGGAGGGCCCGGGGAGCTGTTTTTT